This T cell receptor beta chain was identified in a study of cytomegalovirus exposure and HLA in healthy donors. General study results and limits: Rarity marked most TCR sequences, yet some public TCRs occurred in many donors. Per a prior analysis, the majority of TCR beta V segments were productive roughly 90% or roughly 30% of the time. There were three CMV-associated chains whose specificity for CMV antigens was confirmed in vitro. Later analysis demonstrated an association between a missense DCLRE1C variant and TCR beta V- and J-gene trimming.

PCR employed 60 Vbeta and 13 Jbeta primers. Generated by immunoSEQ multiplex PCR, the TCRdb table keeps only in-frame clones and is missing some. The sample yields some 98,000 clones, 80% to 90% seen once. Germline-derived CDR1 and CDR2 are MRHNA and SNTAGT. V shed 4 bases and J 6 bases; nucleotides not matched to a gene: 5. CDR3 length: 13 amino acids. A note on this clone: The antigen remains unidentified.

The sample taken for sequencing was PBMCs. The sequence was obtained from a man aged 40-50 years in good health and CMV-seronegative. The chain is built from TRBV6-4 and TRBJ2-5, with TRBD1 matching 7 bases. The DNA for the CDR3 is TGTGCCAGCAGTGCCGGGACAGCCCAGACCCAGTACTTC. This encodes CASSAGTAQTQYF.